Listed below are T cell receptor beta chains from one sample, sequenced in a study of cytomegalovirus exposure and HLA in healthy donors. Produced via immunoSEQ multiplex PCR; TCRdb's table is partial and in-frame only. This sample has approximately 190,000 clones, with more than 75% found just once. The sequencing input was PBMCs. The origin of the receptors is a woman between 45 and 60 years old in good health and CMV-seropositive. Both conserved end residues are part of each CDR3. The D gene is left open where the match is weak. The size entry is marked missing in some rows and otherwise reads once, few, many or a size class.

clone_size	j_call	d_call	v_call	cdr3_nt	cdr3_aa
NA	TRBJ2-5	TRBD2	TRBV7-9	TGTGCCAGCAGCTTGGGACTAGCGGAGACCCAGTACTTC	CASSLGLAETQYF
NA	TRBJ1-5	NA	TRBV27	TGTGCCAGCAGTGGGCTGGATACTCAGCCCCAGCATTTT	CASSGLDTQPQHF
NA	TRBJ1-2	NA	TRBV5-6	TGTGCCAGCAGCTTGGCGGCAGGGTTTGGCTACACCTTC	CASSLAAGFGYTF
NA	TRBJ1-5	TRBD1	TRBV7-2	TGTGCCAGCAGGGAAACAGGGGGCGAGGGGCCCCAGCATTTT	CASRETGGEGPQHF
NA	TRBJ1-6	NA	TRBV7-2	TGTGCCAGCAGCTTAGGACAGCGGGGGGATAATTCACCCCTCCACTTT	CASSLGQRGDNSPLHF
NA	TRBJ1-6	TRBD1	TRBV11-2	TGTGCCAGCAGCTTAGAGGGACAGTATAATTCACCCCTCCACTTT	CASSLEGQYNSPLHF
NA	TRBJ2-1	TRBD2	TRBV2	TGTGCCAGCAGTGAAGCGGAAAGCGGGGGGGCTCCTAAGCAGTTCTTC	CASSEAESGGAPKQFF
NA	TRBJ1-2	NA	TRBV27	TGTGCCAGCAGATTTACTCTCGACTATGGCTACACCTTC	CASRFTLDYGYTF
NA	TRBJ1-2	NA	TRBV2	TGTGCCAGCATGGGGGCAGACTATGGCTACACCTTC	CASMGADYGYTF
NA	TRBJ1-2	TRBD1	TRBV9	TGTGCCAGCAGCGTCCTCGACAGGGGCGGCTATGGCTACACCTTC	CASSVLDRGGYGYTF
NA	TRBJ2-3	TRBD2	TRBV29-1	TGCAGCGTGGCCCGACTGAGCGGGGGGCTAGATACGCAGTATTTT	CSVARLSGGLDTQYF
NA	TRBJ2-5	TRBD1	TRBV7-2	TGTGCCAGCAGCCCGGACAGGGGACAAGAGACCCAGTACTTC	CASSPDRGQETQYF
NA	TRBJ2-3	NA	TRBV7-2	TGTGCCAGCAGACCCCCAGGGTTGGGGACAGATACGCAGTATTTT	CASRPPGLGTDTQYF
NA	TRBJ1-1	NA	TRBV7-9	TGTGCCAGCAGCCCGACGACAGGACACACTGAAGCTTTCTTT	CASSPTTGHTEAFF
NA	TRBJ2-3	NA	TRBV28	TGTGCCAGCAGTTTGCGGATGTTCGATACGCAGTATTTT	CASSLRMFDTQYF
few	TRBJ2-1	TRBD2	TRBV19	TGTGCCAGTGGGACTAGCGGGGGGTTCTCCTACAATGAGCAGTTCTTC	CASGTSGGFSYNEQFF
NA	TRBJ2-7	NA	TRBV11-2	TGTGCCAGCAGTCCACAGTCGGGGACAAGCTCCTACGAGCAGTACTTC	CASSPQSGTSSYEQYF
NA	TRBJ1-1	NA	TRBV5-1	TGCGCCAGCAGCAAACAGGTGAACACTGAAGCTTTCTTT	CASSKQVNTEAFF
few	TRBJ2-5	TRBD2	TRBV7-7	TGTGCTAGCGGGATACTAGCGGGGCAAGAGACCCAGTACTTC	CASGILAGQETQYF
NA	TRBJ2-2	NA	TRBV5-1	TGCGCCAGCAGACAGGTTAACACCGGGGAGCTGTTTTTT	CASRQVNTGELFF
NA	TRBJ2-2	TRBD2	TRBV5-1	TGCGCCAGCACCGGACTAGCGGGGGGCTCCACCGGGGAGCTGTTTTTT	CASTGLAGGSTGELFF
once	TRBJ2-3	TRBD2	TRBV28	TGTGCCAGCAGTCCGCGGGGGAGCGGGGGGCCTACTCCGTATTTT	CASSPRGSGGPTPYF
NA	TRBJ2-7	TRBD1	TRBV28	TGTGCCAGCAGTTTCAACAGGGGGTACGAGCAGTACTTC	CASSFNRGYEQYF
NA	TRBJ1-2	TRBD1	TRBV30	TGTGCCTGGAGTGCCCCTTACCGGGACAGGGGAGGCTACACCTTC	CAWSAPYRDRGGYTF
NA	TRBJ1-2	NA	TRBV10-3	TGTGCCATCAGTGAGTCCTCATCTGGAGGGAACTATGGCTACACCTTC	CAISESSSGGNYGYTF
NA	TRBJ2-3	TRBD2	TRBV27	TGTGCCAGCAGTTCTACAAACTTCGGACTAGCGGGGGTAGCAGATACGCAGTATTTT	CASSSTNFGLAGVADTQYF
NA	TRBJ2-5	TRBD2	TRBV6-6	TGTGCCAGCAGTTACGGGGGGGGGCAAGAGACCCAGTACTTC	CASSYGGGQETQYF
NA	TRBJ1-1	TRBD1	TRBV5-8	TGTGCCACGGGGGCAGGGGGGAACACTGAAGCTTTCTTT	CATGAGGNTEAFF
NA	TRBJ2-1	TRBD2	TRBV9	TGTGCCAGCAGCACATTAGCGGGAGGGCCGGGTGATGAGCAGTTCTTC	CASSTLAGGPGDEQFF
few	TRBJ2-3	NA	TRBV18	TGTGCCAGCTCACGTTCACAGTCTAGCACAGATACGCAGTATTTT	CASSRSQSSTDTQYF
once	TRBJ1-6	NA	TRBV7-2	TGTGCCAGCAGCTTATTGGTGGGAGGGAATAATTCACCCCTCCACTTT	CASSLLVGGNNSPLHF
NA	TRBJ1-1	NA	TRBV7-7	TGTGCTAGCAGCCCAATTTCGAACACTGAAGCTTTCTTT	CASSPISNTEAFF
NA	TRBJ2-2	TRBD1	TRBV18	TGTGCCAGCTCACAGGGACAGGGAAGCACCGGGGAGCTGTTTTTT	CASSQGQGSTGELFF
NA	TRBJ2-7	TRBD1	TRBV4-1	TGCGCCAGCAGCCAAGGACAGGGGACCTACGAGCAGTACTTC	CASSQGQGTYEQYF
few	TRBJ2-7	TRBD1	TRBV25-1	TGTGCCAGCACCGGACAGGGCGACTACGAGCAGTACTTC	CASTGQGDYEQYF
NA	TRBJ2-1	TRBD2	TRBV6-5	TGTGCCAGCAGCCTTCTAAGGGAGGGCAATGAGCAGTTCTTC	CASSLLREGNEQFF
NA	TRBJ1-5	NA	TRBV10-2	TGCGCCAGCACCCAGGGTAATCAGCCCCAGCATTTT	CASTQGNQPQHF
NA	TRBJ1-6	TRBD1	TRBV6-1	TGTGCCAGCAGTGAAGGAACAGGGGGGGGTTCACCCCTCCACTTT	CASSEGTGGGSPLHF
NA	TRBJ2-2	TRBD1	TRBV18	TGTGCCAGCTCACCGACAGGGACCTCGCTCACCGGGGAGCTGTTTTTT	CASSPTGTSLTGELFF
NA	TRBJ2-3	NA	TRBV11-2	TGTGCCAGCAGCTCACAGGGTATTGCAGATACGCAGTATTTT	CASSSQGIADTQYF
NA	TRBJ2-7	TRBD2	TRBV18	TGTGCCGGCTCACTCTCCGGGACTAGCGGGAGGGTGTCCTACGAGCAGTACTTC	CAGSLSGTSGRVSYEQYF
NA	TRBJ1-1	TRBD1	TRBV5-1	TGCGCCAGCAGCTTAAGGGACAGGGGGTTGGCTGAAGCTTTCTTT	CASSLRDRGLAEAFF
NA	TRBJ2-5	NA	TRBV18	TGTGCCAGCTCACCTAACAGGGATGCGGAGACCCAGTACTTC	CASSPNRDAETQYF
few	TRBJ1-1	NA	TRBV7-9	TGTTCCAGCAGCTTATGGGAGGGCACTGAAGCTTTCTTT	CSSSLWEGTEAFF
NA	TRBJ2-5	TRBD1	TRBV19	TGTGCCAGTAGTTGGACAGGGACCCAAGAGACCCAGTACTTC	CASSWTGTQETQYF
NA	TRBJ2-7	NA	TRBV23-1	TGCGCCAGCAGTCAATCCGTAATTGGGGAGTACGAGCAGTACTTC	CASSQSVIGEYEQYF